This TCR beta chain was retrieved from a study of PD-L1 blockade in urothelial cancer. Study-level background: Chemotherapy regimens numbering 0 to 3 had been given to patients. The researchers analyzed blood 3 weeks (second dose) and 6 weeks after treatment start.

Each individual provided 1 to 8 samples (taken pretreatment and on-treatment). V lost 10 bases, J lost 2 bases, and 6 bases stayed unmatched. The CDR3 consists of 13 residues. CDR1 and CDR2 from the germline V gene are MNHEY and SVGAGI. Study findings and constraints: Prediction of better survival came from below-median pretreatment blood TCR clonality.

As regards this clone: The antigen remains undetermined.

The protocol was immunoSEQ multiplex PCR, while the TCRdb copy is restricted to in-frame clones and leaves out a portion. This table holds 71,000 or so clones, roughly 89% found once. The sample consisted of PBMCs, taken around atezolizumab (anti-PD-L1) treatment. This chain uses TRBV6-5 with TRBJ1-2; 8 bases align to TRBD1. The clonotype comes from a man aged 55 to 70 with urothelial cancer. The CDR3 sequence: CATQGALNYGYTF. The CDR3 DNA reads as TGTGCCACGCAGGGGGCCCTAAACTATGGCTACACCTTC.